This TCR beta chain was recorded in a study of T cell responses to AZD1222 COVID-19 vaccine. Notes on the study in general: Nearly half of the spike-specific TCRs reportedly recognize variant regions that carry no mutations. Baseline seropositivity occurred in only a handful of AZD1222 recipients.

About this clone: The antigen remains unidentified.

With 4 bases clipped from V and 3 bases from J, the junction kept 8 bases outside the gene matches. Germline-derived CDR1 and CDR2 are SGHRS and YFSETQ. There are 15 residues in the CDR3. Some clones are missing from TCRdb's copy, which holds only in-frame ones; the method was immunoSEQ multiplex PCR. The table includes approximately 88,000 clones, around 90% detected once. The chain couples TRBV5-1 to TRBJ2-7; TRBD2 matches at 9 bases. This specimen consisted of peripheral blood, obtained 28 days after the second AZD1222 dose. The clonotype comes from an adult who received the AZD1222 COVID-19 vaccine. The CDR3 loop is CASSVQASGVYEQYF. The CDR3 region has the DNA TGCGCCAGCAGCGTACAAGCTAGCGGGGTCTACGAGCAGTACTTC.